This TCR beta chain was identified during a study of T cells after yellow fever vaccination. Study-wide findings and caveats: There was a possibility that FACS-sorted repertoires contained abundant clonotypes contaminating from the bulk population.

The V end was cut by 1 base, the J end by 5 bases, with 11 bases between. The germline CDR1 and CDR2 sequences are SGHTA and FQGNSA. The CDR3 covers 15 residues. TCRdb analysed the 5' RACE reads with MiXCR anew, one entry per CDR3 protein. The table records approximately 600,000 distinct CDR3 sequences, about 12% of them present only once. As to this clonotype: Its antigen remains unknown.

The source material was PBMCs, sampled on the day of the yellow fever booster vaccination. The chain employs TRBV7-2 and TRBJ2-2; the D gene is possibly TRBD1 (5 bases). This receptor was identified in a man in his thirties or forties who received the YFV17D yellow fever vaccine. The CDR3 reads CASSLGDRITGELFF. CDR3 nucleotide sequence: TGTGCCAGCAGCTTAGGAGACAGAATTACCGGGGAGCTGTTTTTT.